The 10 T cell receptor beta chains listed next were all sequenced from one sample in a study of CD8 T cells in ankylosing spondylitis. TCRdb fed the 5' RACE reads into MiXCR, producing one record per CDR3 protein. The table includes approximately 140,000 distinct CDR3 sequences, approximately 9.9% detected once. Sequenced sample: blood, either unsorted or a sorted T cell fraction (not recorded which). The receptors stem from a male donor with ankylosing spondylitis or in good health (not recorded which).

This clonotype was seen ten or more times. The rearrangement uses TRBV21-1 and TRBJ2-7; the table assigns TRBD1, which was not confirmed against the DNA. TRBV21-1 is given as a pseudogene. The CDR3 consists of 14 residues. CDR3 bases: TGTGCCAGCAGTGAACTATCCGGGGCGAACGAGCAGTACTTC. It codes for CASSELSGANEQYF.

At least ten counts were recorded for this clonotype. V and J are TRBV20-1 and TRBJ2-3; TRBD2 agrees at 8 bases. The CDR3 totals 15 residues. The germline V gene encodes CDR1 DFQATT and CDR2 SNEGSKA (reference sequence). V dropped 0 bases and J dropped 2; count of bases not matched to a gene: 4. The DNA of the CDR3 is TGCAGTGCTAGAGACACGGGAGGGCCCACAGATACGCAGTATTTT. Encoded protein: CSARDTGGPTDTQYF.

This clonotype was found a few times. V is TRBV12-3 or TRBV12-4 and J is TRBJ2-7; 8 nucleotides agree with TRBD1. The CDR3 loop spans 15 amino acids. Trimming cost V 6 bases and J 1 base; bases outside gene matches: 8. The CDR3 here is CASRRTGPISYEQYF. The CDR3 region has the DNA TGTGCCAGCAGGAGGACAGGGCCTATTTCCTACGAGCAGTACTTC.

This sequence joins TRBV14 and TRBJ1-1, with 7 bases aligning to TRBD1. The CDR3 is 13 residues long. Germline loops: CDR1 SGHDN, CDR2 FVKESK. Trimming at V came to 0 bases and at J to 11 bases, leaving 6 bases not matched to a gene. The CDR3 nucleotides read TGTGCCAGCAGCCAAGATCGGGACAGAGACGCTTTCTTT. It specifies CASSQDRDRDAFF.

This clonotype was seen at least ten times. The rearrangement uses TRBV7-2 and TRBJ2-7; tentatively, D is TRBD1 (6 bases). This CDR3 comprises 12 residues. Trimming removed 5 bases from V and 4 bases from J, with 9 bases in between. Germline lookup yields CDR1 SGHTA and CDR2 FQGNSA. In DNA form, the CDR3 reads TGTGCCAGCAGCGAGACAGGTTACGAGCAGTACTTC. It translates to CASSETGYEQYF.

The chain carries TRBV19 and TRBJ2-3; a weak D match, TRBD2 (6 bases). V was shortened by 3 bases and J by 3 bases, with 7 bases between the two germline ends. The CDR3 spans 13 residues. The germline V gene encodes CDR1 LNHDA and CDR2 SQIVND (reference sequence). CDR3 amino acids: CASSIGGTDTQYF. DNA of the CDR3: TGTGCCAGTAGTATTGGAGGGACAGATACGCAGTATTTT. Using reference TRBV19 and TRBJ2-3 for the parts outside the CDR3, the full variable domain is DGGITQSPKYLFRKEGQNVTLSCEQNLNHDAMYWYRQDPGQGLRLIYYSQIVNDFQKGDIAEGYSVSREKKESFPLTVTSAQKNPTAFYLCASSIGGTDTQYFGPGTRLTVL.

This clonotype occurred many times. The V gene is TRBV7-8, the J gene TRBJ2-1; D remains ambiguous. Germline CDR1 reads SGHVS; CDR2 reads FQNEAQ. With 2 bases removed from V and 5 bases from J, the gap between germline ends came to 10 bases. This CDR3 region has 14 residues. The CDR3 nucleotides are TGTGCCAGCAGCTTACTCAACCCAGACAATGAGCAGTTCTTC. This sequence encodes CASSLLNPDNEQFF.

This clonotype was counted only a few times. The V gene is TRBV7-2, the J gene TRBJ2-2, with D unclear. This CDR3 has 15 amino acids. CDR1 is SGHTA, CDR2 FQGNSA, per germline. V lost 5 bases to trimming and J lost 0 bases, with 10 bases between them. In DNA form, the CDR3 reads TGTGCCAGCAGCGTCCGGGCCACGAACACCGGGGAGCTGTTTTTT. Its protein is CASSVRATNTGELFF.

In this sample, this clonotype turned up many times. The chain joins TRBV20-1 to TRBJ1-6, with TRBD1 matching 7 bases. The CDR3 sequence is 15 residues long. J was trimmed by 1 base and V by 3 bases; bases with no gene match: 3. Germline V lookup: CDR1 DFQATT, CDR2 SNEGSKA (reference sequence). CDR3: CSASPTGSYNSPLHF. As DNA, the CDR3 is TGCAGTGCTAGCCCGACAGGGTCCTATAATTCACCCCTCCACTTT.

Only a few counts were recorded for this clonotype. This CDR3 is CASSFGTSGSSSYNEQFF. The CDR3 coding sequence is TGTGCCAGCAGCTTCGGGACTAGCGGGAGTTCCTCCTACAATGAGCAGTTCTTC. The chain uses TRBV11-2 and TRBJ2-1; 14 bases fit TRBD2. The V gene's germline CDR1 is SGHAT and CDR2 FQNNGV. The CDR3 is 18 amino acids. Trimming took 3 bases from V and 0 from J; bases not matched to a gene: 4. Supplemented by reference TRBV11-2 and TRBJ2-1, the full variable domain reads EAGVAQSPRYKIIEKRQSVAFWCNPISGHATLYWYQQILGQGPKLLIQFQNNGVVDDSQLPKDRFSAERLKGVDSTLKIQPAKLEDSAVYLCASSFGTSGSSSYNEQFFGPGTRLTVL.